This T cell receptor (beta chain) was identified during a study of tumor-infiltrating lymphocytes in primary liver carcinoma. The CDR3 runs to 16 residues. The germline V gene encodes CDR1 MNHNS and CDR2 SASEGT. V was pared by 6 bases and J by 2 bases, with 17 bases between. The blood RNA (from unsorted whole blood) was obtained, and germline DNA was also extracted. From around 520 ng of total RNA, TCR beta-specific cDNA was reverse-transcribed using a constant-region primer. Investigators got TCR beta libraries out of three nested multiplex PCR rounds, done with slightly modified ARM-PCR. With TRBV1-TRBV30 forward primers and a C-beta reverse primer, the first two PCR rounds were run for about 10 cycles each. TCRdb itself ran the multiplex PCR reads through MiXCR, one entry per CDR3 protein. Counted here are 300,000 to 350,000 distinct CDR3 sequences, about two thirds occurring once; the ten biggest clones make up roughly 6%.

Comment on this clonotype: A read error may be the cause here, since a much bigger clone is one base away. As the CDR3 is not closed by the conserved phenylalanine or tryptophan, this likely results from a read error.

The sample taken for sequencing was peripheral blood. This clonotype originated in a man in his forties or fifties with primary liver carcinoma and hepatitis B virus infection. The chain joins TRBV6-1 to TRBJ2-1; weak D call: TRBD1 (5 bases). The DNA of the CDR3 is TGTGCCAGCAGCGTAGCAACGGACACACCCTACAATGAGCAGTTCTCC. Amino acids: CASSVATDTPYNEQFS.